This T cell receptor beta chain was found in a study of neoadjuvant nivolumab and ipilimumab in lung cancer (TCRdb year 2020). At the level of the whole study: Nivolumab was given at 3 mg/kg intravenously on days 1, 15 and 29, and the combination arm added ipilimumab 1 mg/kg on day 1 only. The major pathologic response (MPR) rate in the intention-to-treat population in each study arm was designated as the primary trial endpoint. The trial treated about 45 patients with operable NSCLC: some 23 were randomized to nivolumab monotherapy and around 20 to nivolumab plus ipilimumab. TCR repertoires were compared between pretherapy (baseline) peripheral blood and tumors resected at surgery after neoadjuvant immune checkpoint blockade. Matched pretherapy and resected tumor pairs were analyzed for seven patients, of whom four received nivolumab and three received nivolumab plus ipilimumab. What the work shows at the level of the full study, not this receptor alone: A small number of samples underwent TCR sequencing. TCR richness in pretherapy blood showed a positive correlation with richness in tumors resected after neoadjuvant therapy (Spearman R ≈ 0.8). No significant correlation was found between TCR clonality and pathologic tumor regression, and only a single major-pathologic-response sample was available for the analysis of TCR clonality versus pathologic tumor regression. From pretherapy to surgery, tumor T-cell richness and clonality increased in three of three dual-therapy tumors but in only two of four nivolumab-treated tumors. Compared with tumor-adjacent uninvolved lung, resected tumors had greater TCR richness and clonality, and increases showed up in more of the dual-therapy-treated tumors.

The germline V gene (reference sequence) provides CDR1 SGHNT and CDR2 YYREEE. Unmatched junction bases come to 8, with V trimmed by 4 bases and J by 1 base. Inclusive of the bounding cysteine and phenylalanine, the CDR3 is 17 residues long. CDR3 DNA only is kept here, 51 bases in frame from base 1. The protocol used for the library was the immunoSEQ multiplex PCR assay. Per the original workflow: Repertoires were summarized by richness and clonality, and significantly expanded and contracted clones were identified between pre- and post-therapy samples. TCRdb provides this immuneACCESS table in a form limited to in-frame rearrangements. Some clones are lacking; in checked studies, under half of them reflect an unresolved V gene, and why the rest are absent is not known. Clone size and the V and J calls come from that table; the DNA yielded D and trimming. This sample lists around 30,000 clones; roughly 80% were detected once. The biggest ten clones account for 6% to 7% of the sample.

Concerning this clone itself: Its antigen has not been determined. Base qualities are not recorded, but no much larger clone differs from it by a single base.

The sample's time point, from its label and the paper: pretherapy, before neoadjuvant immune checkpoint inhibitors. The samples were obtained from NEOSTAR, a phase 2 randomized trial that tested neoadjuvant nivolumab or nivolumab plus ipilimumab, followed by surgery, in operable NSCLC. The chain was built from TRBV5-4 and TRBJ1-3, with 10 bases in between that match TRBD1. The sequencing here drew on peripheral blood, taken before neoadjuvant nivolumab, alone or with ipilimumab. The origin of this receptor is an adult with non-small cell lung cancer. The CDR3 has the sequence CASSGPGQGRSGNTIYF. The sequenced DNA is TGTGCCAGCAGCGGACCGGGACAGGGGAGATCTGGAAACACCATATATTTT.